The next 25 T cell receptor beta chains were all read from a single sample in a study of cytomegalovirus exposure and HLA in healthy donors. Vbeta (60) and Jbeta (13) primers were used in the PCR. Repertoires were generated with immunoSEQ multiplex PCR, while TCRdb's copy carries only in-frame clones and drops some. The table records approximately 97,000 clones, around four fifths of them present only once. The sequenced sample consisted of PBMCs. The receptor set was obtained from a woman aged 35 to 49 in good health and CMV-seropositive.

The chain links TRBV11-2 to TRBJ2-7; no reliable D call. V was cut by 5 bases and J by 8 bases, with 16 bases left in between. The CDR3 runs to 13 residues. From germline, CDR1 is SGHAT and CDR2 FQNNGV. The CDR3 DNA reads as TGTGCCAGCAGCCTTGAATCTAGGTGGAAGCAGTACTTC. Protein sequence: CASSLESRWKQYF.

The CDR3 reads CASSLVLATGSYEQYF. In DNA form, the CDR3 reads TGCGCCAGCAGCTTAGTGCTAGCCACGGGTTCCTACGAGCAGTACTTC. The chain links TRBV5-1 to TRBJ2-7; D is perhaps TRBD2 (5 bases). The CDR3 is 16 residues long. V lost 2 bases to trimming and J lost 1 base, with 16 bases between them. Looked up from germline, CDR1 is SGHRS and CDR2 is YFSETQ.

The chain carries TRBV10-3 and TRBJ2-3; D gene ambiguous. V was clipped by 7 bases and J by 1 base, with 12 bases between them. The CDR3 covers 14 residues. Germline values: CDR1 ENHRY, CDR2 SYGVKD. CDR3 amino acids: CAITAIEGTDTQYF. DNA for the CDR3: TGTGCCATCACCGCTATCGAGGGCACAGATACGCAGTATTTT.

The chain is built from TRBV19 and TRBJ2-5; D unresolved. CDR1 and CDR2 from the germline V gene are LNHDA and SQIVND (reference sequence). Trimming took off 3 bases at V and 3 bases at J, with 11 bases between the two ends. This CDR3 spans 14 amino acids. As DNA, the CDR3 is TGTGCCAGTAGTATCGGTTGGAGAAAAGAGACCCAGTACTTC. This sequence encodes CASSIGWRKETQYF.

The chain combines TRBV6-5 with TRBJ2-7, with D possibly being TRBD2 (6 bases). With 6 bases removed from V and 6 bases from J, the gap between germline ends came to 12 bases. The CDR3 covers 12 residues. Germline CDR1 MNHEY, CDR2 SVGAGI. CDR3 sequence (DNA): TGTGCCAGCAGCCAACTAGCTTCCGAGCAGTACTTC. Translated, it gives CASSQLASEQYF.

In this sample, this clone turned up once. The chain links TRBV9 to TRBJ2-1, with D maybe TRBD2 (6 bases). The length of the CDR3 is 19 residues. V lost 3 bases and J lost 0, with 22 bases in between. Germline V gives CDR1 SGDLS, CDR2 YYNGEE. The CDR3 DNA reads TGTGCCAGCAGCGGGCCTCGGAGGGCTAGCGCTAGCTCCTACAATGAGCAGTTCTTC. Encoded protein: CASSGPRRASASSYNEQFF.

This chain connects TRBV6-6 to TRBJ2-2; D remains ambiguous. Germline CDR1 is MNHNY and CDR2 is SVGAGI (reference sequence). V was pared by 11 bases and J by 4 bases, with 8 bases between. CDR3 size: 11 residues. This CDR3 is CAARGTGELFF. The CDR3 nucleotides read TGTGCCGCACGCGGCACCGGGGAGCTGTTTTTT.

J is TRBJ1-4 and V is TRBV5-1; D call uncertain. Trimming left V 5 bases short and J 6 bases short, with 14 bases between. This CDR3 comprises 14 residues. Germline-derived CDR1 and CDR2 are SGHRS and YFSETQ. This CDR3 is CASSQLGLDEKLFF. The CDR3 DNA reads as TGCGCCAGCAGTCAACTAGGCTTAGATGAAAAACTGTTTTTT.

This chain joins TRBV11-2 and TRBJ2-3; D is possibly TRBD2 (6 bases). Germline loops: CDR1 SGHAT, CDR2 FQNNGV. The CDR3 sequence is 17 residues long. The ends were cut back, 3 bases at V and 0 bases at J, with 16 bases in the middle. For the CDR3, the DNA is TGTGCCAGCAGCTTGGCCGGTAGCGGAGCTAGCACAGATACGCAGTATTTT. Residues: CASSLAGSGASTDTQYF.

The rearrangement joins TRBV7-9 to TRBJ2-7, with D tentatively TRBD2 (5 bases). CDR3 length: 14 residues. The ends were cut back, 2 bases at V and 2 bases at J, with 10 bases in the middle. Germline loops: CDR1 SEHNR, CDR2 FQNEAQ (reference sequence). The DNA of the CDR3 is TGTGCCAGCAGCTTACTAGCCGGTCCCTACGAGCAGTACTTC. This gives the protein CASSLLAGPYEQYF.

This clone appeared a few times. The J gene is TRBJ2-7, the V gene TRBV7-9; a weak D match, TRBD1 (7 bases). Trimming removed 2 bases from V and 1 base from J, with 12 bases in between. Germline CDR1 is SEHNR and CDR2 is FQNEAQ (reference sequence). The CDR3 spans 15 residues. The CDR3 protein is CASSLRAGGSYEQYF. CDR3 in DNA: TGTGCCAGCAGCTTACGGGCAGGGGGGTCCTACGAGCAGTACTTC. The full variable domain, with the rest looked up from reference TRBV7-9 and TRBJ2-7, is DTGVSQNPRHKITKRGQNVTFRCDPISEHNRLYWYRQTLGQGPEFLTYFQNEAQLEKSRLLSDRFSAERPKGSFSTLEIQRTEQGDSAMYLCASSLRAGGSYEQYFGPGTRLTVT.

This chain links TRBV19 with TRBJ1-3; D possibly corresponds to TRBD1 (6 bases). Germline loops: CDR1 LNHDA, CDR2 SQIVND (reference sequence). The CDR3 is 15 amino acids. Trimming removed 7 bases from V and 4 bases from J, with 17 bases in between. The CDR3 DNA reads TGTGCCAGTACCTCAGGGGCCAGGTCCGGAAACACCATATATTTT. This translates into CASTSGARSGNTIYF.

This chain joins TRBV5-1 and TRBJ2-3; D remains unclear. The CDR3 extends over 15 amino acids. Between the trimmed V and J ends, which lost 1 base and 2 bases, there was a span of 11 bases. Germline V gene data show CDR1 as SGHRS and CDR2 as YFSETQ. The CDR3 nucleotides are TGCGCCAGCAGCTTGATAGACTCCTACACAGATACGCAGTATTTT. Its translation: CASSLIDSYTDTQYF.

The chain carries TRBV10-3 and TRBJ2-3; D is uncertain. The CDR3 is made up of 15 amino acids. The V end lost 6 bases, the J end lost 4 bases, and 17 bases lay between the germline ends. The germline V gene has CDR1 ENHRY and CDR2 SYGVKD. The CDR3 reads CAISDSSIVADTQYF. The CDR3 region has the DNA TGTGCCATCAGCGACTCTAGTATAGTGGCAGATACGCAGTATTTT.

The chain joins TRBV15 to TRBJ2-7; D is uncertain. The CDR3 loop spans 16 amino acids. Germline-derived CDR1 and CDR2 are LNHNV and YYDKDF (reference sequence). V dropped 0 bases and J dropped 0 bases, with 12 bases sitting between them. CDR3 in DNA: TGTGCCACCAGCAGAGAAACATATTCCAGCTCCTACGAGCAGTACTTC. Translation: CATSRETYSSSYEQYF.

This clone occurred a few times. This chain uses TRBV5-8 with TRBJ1-1; TRBD1 is a possible D gene (5 bases). V shed 4 bases and J shed 0 bases, with 13 bases lying between them. Germline loops: CDR1 SGHTS, CDR2 YDEGEE. CDR3 length equals 15 residues. CDR3 sequence (DNA): TGTGCCAGCAGCCCGGAGGGGACCTTGAACACTGAAGCTTTCTTT. Its protein product is CASSPEGTLNTEAFF.

There are a few counts of this clone. The rearrangement joins TRBV6-1 to TRBJ1-1; TRBD1 matches at 9 bases. With 4 bases clipped from V and 0 bases from J, the junction kept 6 bases outside the gene matches. Germline-derived CDR1 and CDR2 are MNHNS and SASEGT. The CDR3 is 16 amino acids. The CDR3 reads CASSAWGTGMNTEAFF. The CDR3 DNA sequence: TGTGCCAGCAGTGCCTGGGGGACAGGGATGAACACTGAAGCTTTCTTT.

This clone was seen at least ten times. The rearrangement links TRBV15 to TRBJ2-3, with 8 bases fitting TRBD2. The CDR3 runs 15 residues. J was trimmed by 4 bases and V by 3 bases; bases with no gene match: 6. The germline V gene has CDR1 LNHNV and CDR2 YYDKDF (reference sequence). As DNA, the CDR3 is TGTGCCACCAGCAGGAAAGCGGGAGCAGCAGATACGCAGTATTTT. It specifies CATSRKAGAADTQYF.

V and J are TRBV10-2 and TRBJ2-1; TRBD2 agrees at 11 bases. The CDR3 has 14 residues. The germline gives CDR1 WSHSY, CDR2 SAAADI. V lost 10 bases, J lost 3 bases, and 5 bases stayed unmatched. CDR3 DNA sequence: TGCGCCACCCAACTAGCGGGGGACTACAATGAGCAGTTCTTC. It is translated as CATQLAGDYNEQFF.

V gene TRBV6-6 combines with J gene TRBJ2-5; 14 positions agree with TRBD2. There are 15 residues in the CDR3. The V gene's germline CDR1 is MNHNY and CDR2 SVGAGI (reference sequence). J gave up 11 bases and V 6 bases, and 11 bases lay outside the gene matches. The CDR3 is CASSFGLAGGGEQYF. DNA of the CDR3: TGTGCCAGCAGCTTCGGACTAGCGGGAGGAGGGGAGCAGTACTTC.

The chain combines TRBV18 with TRBJ2-5; 14 bases line up with TRBD2. Germline-derived CDR1 and CDR2 are KGHSH and LQKENI. Unmatched junction bases numbered 8, after V lost 2 bases and J lost 0 bases. The CDR3 is made up of 19 amino acids. CDR3 coding DNA: TGTGCCAGCTCACCAGGGGGACTAGCGGGAGTTTGGTACCAAGAGACCCAGTACTTC. It specifies CASSPGGLAGVWYQETQYF.

The rearrangement uses TRBV5-1 and TRBJ2-1, with 14 positions matching TRBD2. CDR1 and CDR2 (germline): SGHRS, YFSETQ. This CDR3 contains 20 residues. V lost 4 bases and J lost 0; bases outside the gene matches: 12. CDR3 residues: CASSAPTRLAGGSSYNEQFF. CDR3 DNA sequence: TGCGCCAGCAGCGCCCCTACTAGACTAGCGGGGGGGAGCTCCTACAATGAGCAGTTCTTC.

This clone occurred once. As DNA, the CDR3 is TGTGCCAGCAGCCTCCGGTCGACCTACGAGCAGTACTTC. Translating it yields CASSLRSTYEQYF. The chain is built from TRBV11-2 and TRBJ2-7, with D hard to call. From germline, CDR1 is SGHAT and CDR2 FQNNGV. V dropped 5 bases and J dropped 2 bases, with 10 bases sitting between them. The CDR3 runs to 13 residues.

J is TRBJ2-5 and V is TRBV9, with D tentatively TRBD2 (5 bases). Trimming took 0 bases from V and 2 from J, leaving 11 bases between them. CDR3 length equals 15 residues. Germline-derived CDR1 and CDR2 are SGDLS and YYNGEE. The chain's CDR3 is CASSVGLAVQETQYF. The CDR3 DNA reads TGTGCCAGCAGCGTAGGGCTAGCAGTTCAAGAGACCCAGTACTTC.

The chain combines TRBV27 with TRBJ2-7; TRBD2 aligns across 7 bases. CDR1 and CDR2 from the germline V gene are MNHEY and SMNVEV (reference sequence). The V segment lost 4 bases and the J segment 0 bases; nucleotides outside the gene matches: 6. The CDR3 is made up of 15 amino acids. The CDR3 DNA reads TGTGCCAGCAGTTCCTTAGCGGGCAGCTCCTACGAGCAGTACTTC. It codes for CASSSLAGSSYEQYF.